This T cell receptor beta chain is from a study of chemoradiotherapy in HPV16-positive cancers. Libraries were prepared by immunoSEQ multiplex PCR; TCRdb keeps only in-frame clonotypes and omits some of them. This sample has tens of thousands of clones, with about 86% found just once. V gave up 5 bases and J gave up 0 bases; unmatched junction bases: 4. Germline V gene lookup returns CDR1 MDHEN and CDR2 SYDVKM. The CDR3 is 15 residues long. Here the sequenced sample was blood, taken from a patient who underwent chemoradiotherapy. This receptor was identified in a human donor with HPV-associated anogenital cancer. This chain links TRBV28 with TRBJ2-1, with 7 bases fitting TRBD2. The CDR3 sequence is CASSAGEGSYNEQFF. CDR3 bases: TGTGCCAGCAGTGCCGGGGAGGGCTCCTACAATGAGCAGTTCTTC.